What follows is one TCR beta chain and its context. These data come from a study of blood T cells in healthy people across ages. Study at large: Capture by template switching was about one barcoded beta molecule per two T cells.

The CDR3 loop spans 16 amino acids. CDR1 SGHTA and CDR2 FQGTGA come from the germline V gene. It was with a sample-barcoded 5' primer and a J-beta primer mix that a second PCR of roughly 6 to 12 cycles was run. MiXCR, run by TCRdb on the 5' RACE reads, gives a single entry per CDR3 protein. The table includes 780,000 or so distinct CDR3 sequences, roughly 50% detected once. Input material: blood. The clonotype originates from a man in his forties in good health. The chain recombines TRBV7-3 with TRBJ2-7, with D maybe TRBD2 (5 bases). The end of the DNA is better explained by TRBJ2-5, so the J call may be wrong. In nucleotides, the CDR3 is TGTGCCAGCAGCTTACAGGCTAGCCAGTTGGGTGAGACCCAGTACTTC. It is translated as CASSLQASQLGETQYF.